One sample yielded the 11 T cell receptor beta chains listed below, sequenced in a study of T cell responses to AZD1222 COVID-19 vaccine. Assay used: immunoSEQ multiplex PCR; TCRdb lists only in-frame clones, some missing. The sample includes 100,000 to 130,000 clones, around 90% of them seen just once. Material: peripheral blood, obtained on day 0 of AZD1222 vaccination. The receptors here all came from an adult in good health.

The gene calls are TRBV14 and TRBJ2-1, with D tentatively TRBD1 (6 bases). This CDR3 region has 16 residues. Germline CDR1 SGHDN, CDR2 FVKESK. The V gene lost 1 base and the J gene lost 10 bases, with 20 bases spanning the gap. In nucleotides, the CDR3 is TGTGCCAGCAGCCAAGGAGAGGGGGAGAGGTATTGGGAGCAGTTCTTC. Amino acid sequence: CASSQGEGERYWEQFF.

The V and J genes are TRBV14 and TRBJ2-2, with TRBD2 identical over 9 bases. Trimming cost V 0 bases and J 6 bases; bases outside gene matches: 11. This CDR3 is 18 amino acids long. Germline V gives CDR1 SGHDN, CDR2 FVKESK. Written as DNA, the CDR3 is TGTGCCAGCAGCCAAGATTATGGGACTAGCATTAACCCCGGGGAGCTGTTTTTT. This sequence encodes CASSQDYGTSINPGELFF.

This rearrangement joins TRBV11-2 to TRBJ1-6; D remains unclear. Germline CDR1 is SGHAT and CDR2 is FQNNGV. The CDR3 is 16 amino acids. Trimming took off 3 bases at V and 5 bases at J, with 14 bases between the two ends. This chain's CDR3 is CASSFRLLGNNSPLHF. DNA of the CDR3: TGTGCCAGCAGCTTCAGACTTTTGGGCAATAATTCACCCCTCCACTTT.

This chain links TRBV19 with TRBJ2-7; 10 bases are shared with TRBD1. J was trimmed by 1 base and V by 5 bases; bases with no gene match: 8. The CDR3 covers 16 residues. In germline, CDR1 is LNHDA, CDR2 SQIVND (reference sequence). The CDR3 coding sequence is TGTGCCAGTAGTCCTCGATGGGGACAGGGGTCCTACGAGCAGTACTTC. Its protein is CASSPRWGQGSYEQYF.

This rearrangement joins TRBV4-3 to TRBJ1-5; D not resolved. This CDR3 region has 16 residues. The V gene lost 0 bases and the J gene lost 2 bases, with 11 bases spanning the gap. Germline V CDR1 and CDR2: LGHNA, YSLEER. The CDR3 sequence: CASSQDLGAGNQPQHF. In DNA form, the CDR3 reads TGCGCCAGCAGCCAAGATCTGGGTGCAGGCAATCAGCCCCAGCATTTT.

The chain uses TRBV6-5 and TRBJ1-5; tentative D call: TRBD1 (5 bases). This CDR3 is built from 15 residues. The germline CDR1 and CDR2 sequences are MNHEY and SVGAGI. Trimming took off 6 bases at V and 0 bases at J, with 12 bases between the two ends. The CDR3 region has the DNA TGTGCCAGCAGACCACAGGTTAATAGCAATCAGCCCCAGCATTTT. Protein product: CASRPQVNSNQPQHF.

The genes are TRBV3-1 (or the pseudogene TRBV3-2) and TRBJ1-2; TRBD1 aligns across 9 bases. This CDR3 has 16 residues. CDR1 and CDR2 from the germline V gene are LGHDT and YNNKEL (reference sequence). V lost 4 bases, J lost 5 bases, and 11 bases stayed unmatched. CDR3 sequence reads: CASSPLLDRGEYGYTF. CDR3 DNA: TGTGCCAGCAGCCCCCTTTTAGACAGGGGGGAATATGGCTACACCTTC.

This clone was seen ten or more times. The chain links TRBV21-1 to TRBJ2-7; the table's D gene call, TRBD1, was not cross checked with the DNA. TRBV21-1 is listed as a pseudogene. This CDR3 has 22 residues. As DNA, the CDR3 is TGTGCCAGCAGCAAACAACCTCCTGATGCCCCCGGATTGGCAGGGGGCTGCTACGAGCAGTACTTC. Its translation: CASSKQPPDAPGLAGGCYEQYF.

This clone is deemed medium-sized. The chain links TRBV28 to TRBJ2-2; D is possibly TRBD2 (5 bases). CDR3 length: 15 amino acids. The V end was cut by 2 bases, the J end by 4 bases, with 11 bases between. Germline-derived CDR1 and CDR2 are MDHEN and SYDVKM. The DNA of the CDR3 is TGTGCCAGCAGTTTAGTCTATGGGAGCACCGGGGAGCTGTTTTTT. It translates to CASSLVYGSTGELFF. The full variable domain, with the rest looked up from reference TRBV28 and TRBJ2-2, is DVKVTQSSRYLVKRTGEKVFLECVQDMDHENMFWYRQDPGLGLRLIYFSYDVKMKEKGDIPEGYSVSREKKERFSLILESASTNQTSMYLCASSLVYGSTGELFFGEGSRLTVL.

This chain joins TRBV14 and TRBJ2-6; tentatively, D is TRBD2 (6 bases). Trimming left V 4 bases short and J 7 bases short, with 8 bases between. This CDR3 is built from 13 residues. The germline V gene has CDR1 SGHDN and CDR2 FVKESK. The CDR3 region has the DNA TGTGCCAGCAGCCTGCGGGGCGCCAACGTCCTGACTTTC. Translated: CASSLRGANVLTF.

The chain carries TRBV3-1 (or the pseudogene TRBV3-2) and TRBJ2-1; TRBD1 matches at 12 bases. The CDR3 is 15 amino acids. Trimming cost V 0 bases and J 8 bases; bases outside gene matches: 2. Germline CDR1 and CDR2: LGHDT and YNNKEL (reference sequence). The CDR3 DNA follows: TGTGCCAGCAGCCAAGAAGGGACAGGGGGCCATGAGCAGTTCTTC. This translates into CASSQEGTGGHEQFF.